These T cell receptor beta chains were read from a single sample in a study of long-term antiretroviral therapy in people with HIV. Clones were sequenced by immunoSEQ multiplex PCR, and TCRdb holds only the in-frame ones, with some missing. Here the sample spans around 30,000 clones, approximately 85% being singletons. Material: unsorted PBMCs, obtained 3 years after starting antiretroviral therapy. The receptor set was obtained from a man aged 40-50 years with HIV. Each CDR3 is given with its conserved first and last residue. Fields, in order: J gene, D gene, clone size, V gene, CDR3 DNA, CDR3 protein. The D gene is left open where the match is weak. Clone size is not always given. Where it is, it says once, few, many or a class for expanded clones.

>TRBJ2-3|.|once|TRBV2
TGTGCCAGCAGTGAAGGTGGCACAGATACGCAGTATTTT
CASSEGGTDTQYF
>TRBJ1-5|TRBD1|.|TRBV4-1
TGCGCCAGCAGCCAAGATGGGACAGGGGACGGTCAGCCCCAGCATTTT
CASSQDGTGDGQPQHF
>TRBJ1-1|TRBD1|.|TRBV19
TGTGCCAGTAGTATATTCAGGGGGGTGAACACTGAAGCTTTCTTT
CASSIFRGVNTEAFF
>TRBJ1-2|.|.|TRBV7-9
TGTGCCAGCAGCTTTTCGATGAGGGACTATGGCTACACCTTC
CASSFSMRDYGYTF
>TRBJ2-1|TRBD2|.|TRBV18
TGTGCCAGCTCACCCAGGGCAGCGGGGTCCTACAATGAGCAGTTCTTC
CASSPRAAGSYNEQFF
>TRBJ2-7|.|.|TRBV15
TGTGCCACCAGCAGAGCTGGACAGCGATACTACGAGCAGTACTTC
CATSRAGQRYYEQYF
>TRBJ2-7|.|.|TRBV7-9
TGTGCCAGCAGCTTAGGAGGTGGTAGGTCGAGCGAGCAGTACTTC
CASSLGGGRSSEQYF
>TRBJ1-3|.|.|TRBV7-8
TGTGCCAGCACCCAGGGTGGGGAAAACACCATATATTTT
CASTQGGENTIYF
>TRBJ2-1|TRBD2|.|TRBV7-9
TGTGCCAGCAGCCCTCCTGGGACTAGCGGGGGTAATGAGCAGTTCTTC
CASSPPGTSGGNEQFF
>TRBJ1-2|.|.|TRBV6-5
TGTGCCAGCAGTTACTATGGGGCGGACTATGGCTACACCTTC
CASSYYGADYGYTF
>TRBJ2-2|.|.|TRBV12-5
TGTGCTAGTGGTTTGGTAAACACCGGGGAGCTGTTTTTT
CASGLVNTGELFF
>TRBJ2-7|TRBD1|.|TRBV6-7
TGTGCCAGCAGTAACGGGACAGACTCCTACGAGCAGTACTTC
CASSNGTDSYEQYF
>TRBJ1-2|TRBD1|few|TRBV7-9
TGTGCCAGCAGCCAAGGACAGGGGAACTATGGCTACACCTTC
CASSQGQGNYGYTF
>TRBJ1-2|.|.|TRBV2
TGTGCCAGCAGTGTCGGCAGGGGAACTACTGGCTACACCTTC
CASSVGRGTTGYTF
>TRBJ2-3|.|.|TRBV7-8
TGTGCCAGCAGCCAAACAGTAGGGTCACCCACAGATACGCAGTATTTT
CASSQTVGSPTDTQYF
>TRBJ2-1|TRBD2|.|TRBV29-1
TGCAGCGTTGAAGCGGGCCTAGCGGGGGGAAGTGAGCAGTTCTTC
CSVEAGLAGGSEQFF
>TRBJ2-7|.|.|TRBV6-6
TGTGCCAGCAGTTACTCGAAAGGGAGCGGCGAGCAGTACTTC
CASSYSKGSGEQYF
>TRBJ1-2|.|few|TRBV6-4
TGTGCCAGCAGTGATGGACAGCTTGGCTACACCTTC
CASSDGQLGYTF
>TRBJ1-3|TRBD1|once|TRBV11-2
TGTGCCAGCAGCTCGCTACAGGGGGGTTACACCATATATTTT
CASSSLQGGYTIYF
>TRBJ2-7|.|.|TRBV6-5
TGTGCCAGCAGTTACGGTCGAGGGACGTACTACGAGCAGTACTTC
CASSYGRGTYYEQYF
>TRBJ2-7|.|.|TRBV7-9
TGTGCCAGCAGCTTAGCGAGCGCGAAGGAGCAGTACTTC
CASSLASAKEQYF
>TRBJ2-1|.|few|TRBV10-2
TGCGCCAGCAGTGTGGAGACCTACAATGAGCAGTTCTTC
CASSVETYNEQFF
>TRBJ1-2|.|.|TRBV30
TGTGCCTGGACCCGGGACGGCCAGGACCAAATCTTC
CAWTRDGQDQIF
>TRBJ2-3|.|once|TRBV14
TGTGCCAGCAGCCAAGATCCCGAGGGGGCAGATACGCAGTATTTT
CASSQDPEGADTQYF
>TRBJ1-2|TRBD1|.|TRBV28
TGTGCCAGCACTCCCGAGACAGGGTTCTCACATGGCTACACCTTC
CASTPETGFSHGYTF
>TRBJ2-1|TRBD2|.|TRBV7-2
TGTGCCAGCAGCCCAGGGACTAGCGGGAGTTATAGGTCCTACAATGAGCAGTTCTTC
CASSPGTSGSYRSYNEQFF
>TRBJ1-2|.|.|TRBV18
TGTGCCAGCTCACTGTACAGGAACCACTATGGCTACACCTTC
CASSLYRNHYGYTF